A selection of T cell receptor beta chains follows, all from one sample in a study of human T cells and chemical hapten exposure. Via MiXCR, TCRdb re-called the RACE reads, giving one row per CDR3 protein. The table has about 90,000 distinct CDR3 sequences, roughly a tenth seen once. Sequencing used whole blood, obtained in connection with sensitization to the hapten diphenylcyclopropenone (DPC). Receptors originate from a woman in her twenties or thirties with alopecia areata. Some clones in this sample may be carry-over from other donors' samples. Each CDR3 is given with its conserved first and last residue. D genes are given only for firm matches. The size field is filled for only some rows; it gives once, few, many or a size class.

clone_size: NA
j_call: TRBJ2-7
d_call: NA
cdr3_length: 13
v_call: TRBV28
cdr3_aa: CASSLTGTYEQYF
cdr3_nt: TGTGCCAGCAGTTTGACGGGGACCTACGAGCAGTACTTC

clone_size: many
j_call: TRBJ1-1
d_call: TRBD1
cdr3_length: 15
v_call: TRBV7-9
cdr3_aa: CASSIQGGFVSEAFF
cdr3_nt: TGTGCCAGCTCAATTCAGGGGGGGTTCGTTTCTGAAGCTTTCTTT

clone_size: many
j_call: TRBJ2-3
d_call: NA
cdr3_length: 14
v_call: TRBV28
cdr3_aa: CASSLSPITDTQYF
cdr3_nt: TGTGCCAGCAGTTTAAGCCCAATAACAGATACGCAGTATTTT

clone_size: many
j_call: TRBJ1-4
d_call: TRBD1
cdr3_length: 17
v_call: TRBV18
cdr3_aa: CASSPATGGKTNEKLFF
cdr3_nt: TGTGCCAGCTCACCCGCAACAGGGGGCAAGACTAATGAAAAACTGTTTTTT

clone_size: NA
j_call: TRBJ1-4
d_call: NA
cdr3_length: 14
v_call: TRBV4-2
cdr3_aa: CASSQAGSNEKLFF
cdr3_nt: TGTGCCAGCAGCCAAGCGGGTAGTAATGAAAAACTGTTTTTT

clone_size: many
j_call: TRBJ1-5
d_call: NA
cdr3_length: 14
v_call: TRBV4-1
cdr3_aa: CASSQETLNQPQHF
cdr3_nt: TGCGCCAGCAGCCAAGAAACACTTAATCAGCCCCAGCATTTT

clone_size: many
j_call: TRBJ2-3
d_call: NA
cdr3_length: 15
v_call: TRBV18
cdr3_aa: CASSPIGGGTDTQYF
cdr3_nt: TGTGCCAGCTCACCAATAGGAGGGGGCACAGATACGCAGTATTTT

clone_size: NA
j_call: TRBJ1-2
d_call: NA
cdr3_length: 14
v_call: TRBV12-3/TRBV12-4
cdr3_aa: CASREGEQLYGYTF
cdr3_nt: TGTGCCAGCAGGGAGGGGGAGCAGCTCTATGGCTACACCTTC

clone_size: many
j_call: TRBJ1-5
d_call: TRBD1
cdr3_length: 16
v_call: TRBV7-8
cdr3_aa: CASSTRTGGSNQPQHF
cdr3_nt: TGTGCCAGCAGCACACGGACAGGGGGTAGCAATCAGCCCCAGCATTTT

clone_size: NA
j_call: TRBJ2-5
d_call: NA
cdr3_length: 14
v_call: TRBV5-6
cdr3_aa: CASSYQGTQETQYF
cdr3_nt: TGTGCCAGCAGCTATCAGGGTACCCAAGAGACCCAGTACTTC

clone_size: NA
j_call: TRBJ2-5
d_call: NA
cdr3_length: 13
v_call: TRBV4-1
cdr3_aa: CASSQGPPWAQYF
cdr3_nt: TGCGCCAGCAGCCAAGGGCCACCCTGGGCCCAGTACTTC

clone_size: NA
j_call: TRBJ2-1
d_call: TRBD2
cdr3_length: 13
v_call: TRBV20-1
cdr3_aa: CGGLAGTSNEQFF
cdr3_nt: TGCGGCGGACTAGCGGGGACCTCCAATGAGCAGTTCTTC

clone_size: many
j_call: TRBJ2-1
d_call: TRBD1
cdr3_length: 14
v_call: TRBV19
cdr3_aa: CASTRDRKANEQFF
cdr3_nt: TGTGCCAGTACCCGGGACAGAAAAGCCAATGAGCAGTTCTTC

clone_size: few
j_call: TRBJ1-2
d_call: NA
cdr3_length: 15
v_call: TRBV12-3/TRBV12-4
cdr3_aa: CASSLRQGVHYGYTF
cdr3_nt: TGTGCCAGCAGTTTACGGCAGGGAGTCCACTATGGCTACACCTTC

clone_size: NA
j_call: TRBJ2-3
d_call: NA
cdr3_length: 14
v_call: TRBV2
cdr3_aa: CASRKDVSTDTQYF
cdr3_nt: TGTGCCAGCAGGAAGGACGTATCAACAGATACGCAGTATTTT

clone_size: NA
j_call: TRBJ2-7
d_call: TRBD2
cdr3_length: 15
v_call: TRBV28
cdr3_aa: CASSLWQGLSYEQYF
cdr3_nt: TGTGCCAGCAGTTTATGGCAGGGACTATCCTACGAGCAGTACTTC

clone_size: many
j_call: TRBJ2-1
d_call: TRBD2
cdr3_length: 14
v_call: TRBV9
cdr3_aa: CASSELAGYHEQFF
cdr3_nt: TGTGCCAGCAGCGAGCTAGCGGGGTACCATGAGCAGTTCTTC

clone_size: many
j_call: TRBJ2-7
d_call: NA
cdr3_length: 13
v_call: TRBV27
cdr3_aa: CASSSQGPYEQYF
cdr3_nt: TGTGCCAGCAGTTCCCAGGGGCCCTACGAGCAGTACTTC

clone_size: NA
j_call: TRBJ1-5
d_call: NA
cdr3_length: 15
v_call: TRBV20-1
cdr3_aa: CSASSGGGPNQPQHF
cdr3_nt: TGCAGTGCTAGTTCGGGCGGGGGGCCCAATCAGCCCCAGCATTTT

clone_size: NA
j_call: TRBJ2-3
d_call: NA
cdr3_length: 18
v_call: TRBV24-1
cdr3_aa: CVTSDLSGHDLSTDTQYF
cdr3_nt: TGTGTCACCAGTGATTTGAGCGGGCACGACTTGAGCACAGATACGCAGTATTTT

clone_size: few
j_call: TRBJ2-1
d_call: NA
cdr3_length: 13
v_call: TRBV28
cdr3_aa: CASSLGELNEQFF
cdr3_nt: TGTGCCAGCAGTTTGGGAGAACTTAATGAGCAGTTCTTC

clone_size: NA
j_call: TRBJ1-5
d_call: NA
cdr3_length: 12
v_call: TRBV28
cdr3_aa: CASVSGVQPQHF
cdr3_nt: TGTGCCAGCGTGTCGGGGGTTCAGCCCCAGCATTTT

clone_size: many
j_call: TRBJ2-5
d_call: TRBD2
cdr3_length: 14
v_call: TRBV7-2
cdr3_aa: CASSDFSGRETQYF
cdr3_nt: TGTGCCAGCAGTGACTTTAGCGGGAGAGAGACCCAGTACTTC

clone_size: NA
j_call: TRBJ2-6
d_call: TRBD1
cdr3_length: 18
v_call: TRBV6-1
cdr3_aa: CASSERTGGNSGANVLTF
cdr3_nt: TGTGCCAGCAGTGAAAGGACAGGGGGAAACTCTGGGGCCAACGTCCTGACTTTC

clone_size: few
j_call: TRBJ1-5
d_call: NA
cdr3_length: 16
v_call: TRBV19
cdr3_aa: CASTPASRSSNQPQHF
cdr3_nt: TGTGCCAGTACCCCCGCCTCTCGTAGTAGCAATCAGCCCCAGCATTTT

clone_size: few
j_call: TRBJ2-3
d_call: NA
cdr3_length: 16
v_call: TRBV28
cdr3_aa: CASSSPPRDSTDTQYF
cdr3_nt: TGTGCCAGCAGTTCCCCTCCCAGGGATAGCACAGATACGCAGTATTTT

clone_size: many
j_call: TRBJ2-2
d_call: NA
cdr3_length: 13
v_call: TRBV5-1
cdr3_aa: CASSPSFTGELFF
cdr3_nt: TGCGCCAGCAGCCCCTCTTTCACCGGGGAGCTGTTTTTT

clone_size: NA
j_call: TRBJ2-2
d_call: NA
cdr3_length: 14
v_call: TRBV7-2
cdr3_aa: CASSPTVNTGELFF
cdr3_nt: TGTGCCAGCAGCCCGACTGTGAACACCGGGGAGCTGTTTTTT